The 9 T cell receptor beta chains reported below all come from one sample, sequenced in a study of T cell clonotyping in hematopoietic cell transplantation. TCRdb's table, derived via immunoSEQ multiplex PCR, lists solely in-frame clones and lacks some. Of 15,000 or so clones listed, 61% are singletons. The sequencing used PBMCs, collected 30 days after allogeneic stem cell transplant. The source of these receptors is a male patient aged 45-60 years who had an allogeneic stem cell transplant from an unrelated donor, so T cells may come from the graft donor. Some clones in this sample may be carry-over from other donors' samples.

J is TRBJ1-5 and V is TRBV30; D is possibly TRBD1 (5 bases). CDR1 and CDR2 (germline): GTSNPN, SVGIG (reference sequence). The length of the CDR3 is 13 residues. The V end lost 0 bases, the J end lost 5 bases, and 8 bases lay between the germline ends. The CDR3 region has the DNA TGTGCCTGGAGTGTACAGGATCATCAGCCCCAGCATTTT. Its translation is CAWSVQDHQPQHF.

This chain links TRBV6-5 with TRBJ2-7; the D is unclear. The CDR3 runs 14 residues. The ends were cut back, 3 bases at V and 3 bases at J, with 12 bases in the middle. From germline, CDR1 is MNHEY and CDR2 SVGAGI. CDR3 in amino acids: CASSYSVTLYEQYF. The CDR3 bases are TGTGCCAGCAGTTATTCGGTCACACTCTACGAGCAGTACTTC.

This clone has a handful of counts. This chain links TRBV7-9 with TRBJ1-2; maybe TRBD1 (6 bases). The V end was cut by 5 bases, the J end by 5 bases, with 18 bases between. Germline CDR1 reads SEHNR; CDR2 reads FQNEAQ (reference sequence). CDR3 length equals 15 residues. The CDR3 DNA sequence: TGTGCCAGCAGCCGGGAGTTGGGGGGCGTATATGGCTACACCTTC. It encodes CASSRELGGVYGYTF.

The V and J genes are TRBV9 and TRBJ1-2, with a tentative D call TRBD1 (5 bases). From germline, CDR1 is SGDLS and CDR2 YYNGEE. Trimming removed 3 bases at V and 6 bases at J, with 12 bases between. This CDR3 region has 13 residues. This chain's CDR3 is CASSGGDGDGYTF. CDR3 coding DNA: TGTGCCAGCAGCGGGGGGGATGGGGATGGCTACACCTTC.

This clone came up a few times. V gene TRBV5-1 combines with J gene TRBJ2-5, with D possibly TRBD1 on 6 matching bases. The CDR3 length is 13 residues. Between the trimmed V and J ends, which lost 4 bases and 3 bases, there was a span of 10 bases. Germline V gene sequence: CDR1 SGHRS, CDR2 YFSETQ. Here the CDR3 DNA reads TGCGCCAGCAGCCTGAACAGGGAAGAGACCCAGTACTTC. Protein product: CASSLNREETQYF.

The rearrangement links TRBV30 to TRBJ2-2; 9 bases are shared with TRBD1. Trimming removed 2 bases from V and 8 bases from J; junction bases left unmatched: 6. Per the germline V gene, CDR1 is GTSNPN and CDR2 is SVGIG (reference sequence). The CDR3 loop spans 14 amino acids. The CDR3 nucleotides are TGTGCCTGGAGTTTCAACAGGGGGCAGGGGGAGCTGTTTTTT. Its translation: CAWSFNRGQGELFF.

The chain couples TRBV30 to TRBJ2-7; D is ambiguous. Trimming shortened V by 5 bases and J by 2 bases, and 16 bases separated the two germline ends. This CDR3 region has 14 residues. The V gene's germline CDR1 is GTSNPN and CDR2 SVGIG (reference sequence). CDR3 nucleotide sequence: TGTGCCTGGGATGGAGAAGGCAGTCCCTACGAGCAGTACTTC. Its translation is CAWDGEGSPYEQYF. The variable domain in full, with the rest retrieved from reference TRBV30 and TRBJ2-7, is SQTIHQWPATLVQPVGSPLSLECTVEGTSNPNLYWYRQAAGRGLQLLFYSVGIGQISSEVPQNLSASRPQDRQFILSSKKLLLSDSGFYLCAWDGEGSPYEQYFGPGTRLTVT.

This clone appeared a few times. CDR3 sequence (DNA): TGTGCCAGCAGTCCTCCGGGACTTGCAGCTTTCTTT. Its translation is CASSPPGLAAFF. V usage is TRBV27 and J usage is TRBJ1-1; D is possibly TRBD1 (5 bases). The CDR3 is 12 amino acids. Trimming pared 5 bases from V and 10 bases from J, leaving 14 bases between. The V gene's germline CDR1 is MNHEY and CDR2 SMNVEV (reference sequence).

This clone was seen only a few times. CDR3 sequence (DNA): TGTGCCAGCAGCTCCTACACCTACAATGAGCAGTTCTTC. Amino acid sequence: CASSSYTYNEQFF. The V call is TRBV5-6, the J call TRBJ2-1; no definite D call. This CDR3 contains 13 residues. Germline assignment: CDR1 SGHDT and CDR2 YYEEEE. Trimming removed 3 bases at V and 2 bases at J, with 6 bases between.